Listed here are 29 T cell receptor beta chains from one sample, sequenced in a study of cytomegalovirus exposure and HLA in healthy donors. PCR used 60 Vbeta primers and 13 Jbeta primers. Using immunoSEQ multiplex PCR, the repertoire was profiled, and TCRdb retains in-frame clones only, with some absent. The table records roughly 130,000 clones, approximately 80% of them present only once. Sequencing was performed on PBMCs. These receptors were obtained from a man between 40 and 49 years old in good health and CMV-seronegative.

This chain connects TRBV6-4 to TRBJ2-3; D ambiguous. Trimming stripped 2 bases from V and 2 bases from J, with 5 bases between. In germline, CDR1 is MRHNA, CDR2 SNTAGT. This CDR3 is 13 amino acids long. The CDR3 here is CASSDQATDTQYF. CDR3 in DNA: TGTGCCAGCAGTGACCAAGCCACAGATACGCAGTATTTT.

As DNA, the CDR3 is TGTGCCATCAGCGGGGGTAACACTGAAGCTTTCTTT. Translation gives CAISGGNTEAFF. This chain connects TRBV10-3 to TRBJ1-1; perhaps TRBD1 as D (5 bases). CDR3 length: 12 amino acids. Germline V lookup: CDR1 ENHRY, CDR2 SYGVKD. With 6 bases removed from V and 2 bases from J, the gap between germline ends came to 7 bases.

The chain employs TRBV5-1 and TRBJ2-5; 8 positions agree with TRBD1. There are 15 residues in the CDR3. CDR1 is SGHRS and CDR2 is YFSETQ in the germline V gene. Trimming removed 4 bases from V and 8 bases from J; junction bases left unmatched: 13. In DNA, the CDR3 is TGCGCCAGCAGCACCAACGGACAGGGAGGAGGAACCCAGTACTTC. It encodes CASSTNGQGGGTQYF.

V and J are TRBV30 and TRBJ2-5, with 11 bases aligning to TRBD2. Trimming removed 3 bases from V and 3 bases from J; junction bases left unmatched: 0. The CDR3 length is 13 residues. In germline, CDR1 is GTSNPN, CDR2 SVGIG (reference sequence). The CDR3 DNA reads as TGTGCCTGGAGACTAGCGGGGGAAGAGACCCAGTACTTC. Residues: CAWRLAGEETQYF.

The gene calls are TRBV21-1 and TRBJ2-1; whether TRBD2, the table's D call, matches the DNA was not checked. TRBV21-1 is assigned pseudogene status. The CDR3 is made up of 17 amino acids. The CDR3, as DNA: TGTGCCAGCAGCAAAGGGCTCCCTAGCGGGCCTTACAATGAGCAGTTCTTC. It codes for CASSKGLPSGPYNEQFF.

The chain is built from TRBV7-9 and TRBJ2-2; TRBD1 agrees at 8 bases. CDR3 length equals 17 residues. Germline-derived CDR1 and CDR2 are SEHNR and FQNEAQ (reference sequence). The junction had 9 bases not matched to a gene; V was cut back by 5 bases and J by 1 base. CDR3 DNA: TGTGCCAGCAGCCCCCACACCGGGACAGGGAACACCGGGGAGCTGTTTTTT. It yields the protein CASSPHTGTGNTGELFF.

This chain links TRBV4-3 with TRBJ2-1; 8 positions agree with TRBD1. V was clipped by 4 bases and J by 5 bases; unmatched bases: 7. From germline, CDR1 is LGHNA and CDR2 YSLEER. CDR3 length: 15 residues. The CDR3 sequence: CASSPLDRVNNEQFF. The CDR3 DNA reads TGCGCCAGCAGCCCCCTGGACAGGGTTAACAATGAGCAGTTCTTC.

As regards this clone: The junction departs from germline at one end; a sequencing error may be responsible. The CDR3 is CASTRLNSNRPQHF. The CDR3 nucleotides are TGTGCCAGCACCCGCTTAAATAGCAATCGGCCCCAGCATTTT. The chain links TRBV2 to TRBJ1-5, with D uncertain. Germline V gene data show CDR1 as SNHLY and CDR2 as FYNNEI. The CDR3 length is 14 residues. The full variable domain, rest sourced from reference TRBV2 and TRBJ1-5, is EPEVTQTPSHQVTQMGQEVILRCVPISNHLYFYWYRQILGQKVEFLVSFYNNEISEKSEIFDDQFSVERPDGSNFTLKIRSTKLEDSAMYFCASTRLNSNRPQHFGDGTRLSIL.

This chain joins TRBV28 and TRBJ2-3, with 9 nucleotides matching TRBD1. The CDR3 extends over 17 amino acids. CDR1 is MDHEN and CDR2 is SYDVKM in the germline V gene. Germline trimming cut 4 bases from V and 6 bases from J; bases unmatched to any gene: 14. CDR3 protein: CASSSRDRVYLGDTQYF. DNA of the CDR3: TGTGCCAGCAGTTCCCGGGACAGGGTTTACCTAGGGGATACGCAGTATTTT.

CDR3 region: CASSYIRDRNNEQFF. Written as DNA, the CDR3 is TGTGCCAGTAGTTACATCCGGGACAGGAACAATGAGCAGTTCTTC. V gene TRBV19 combines with J gene TRBJ2-1; 8 bases agree with TRBD1. V dropped 5 bases and J dropped 5; count of bases not matched to a gene: 8. This CDR3 region has 15 residues. Germline V lookup: CDR1 LNHDA, CDR2 SQIVND (reference sequence).

This clone was seen just once. This chain links TRBV28 with TRBJ2-5; 9 bases fit TRBD2. Germline V gene data show CDR1 as MDHEN and CDR2 as SYDVKM. The CDR3 loop spans 18 amino acids. Trimming cost V 1 base and J 1 base; bases outside gene matches: 10. As DNA, the CDR3 is TGTGCCAGCAGTTTATCCCCCTGGCGGGGGGGCCCCCAAGAGACCCAGTACTTC. This codes for CASSLSPWRGGPQETQYF.

The CDR3 DNA reads as TGTGCCAGCAGTTTAGGTAGCGGGAGGGCCTACGAGCAGTACTTC. This codes for CASSLGSGRAYEQYF. V and J are TRBV27 and TRBJ2-5; 11 positions match TRBD2. The J call is doubtful: the DNA matches TRBJ2-7 better. CDR3 length: 15 residues. CDR1 and CDR2 from the germline V gene are MNHEY and SMNVEV (reference sequence).

The genes are TRBV29-1 and TRBJ2-5; a possible D gene is TRBD2 (6 bases). V dropped 5 bases and J dropped 5 bases, with 9 bases sitting between them. Germline loops: CDR1 SQVTM, CDR2 ANQGSEA. The CDR3 consists of 11 residues. CDR3 protein: CSVRTMETQYF. In DNA, the CDR3 is TGCAGCGTTAGGACTATGGAGACCCAGTACTTC.

The V and J genes are TRBV28 and TRBJ1-1; D remains ambiguous. In germline, CDR1 is MDHEN, CDR2 SYDVKM. The CDR3 contains 13 residues. V shed 7 bases and J shed 8 bases, with 17 bases lying between them. The CDR3 loop is CASTKPNWREAFF. CDR3 nucleotide sequence: TGTGCCAGCACCAAACCAAACTGGCGGGAAGCTTTCTTT.

This chain uses TRBV15 with TRBJ2-5, with TRBD2 matching over 13 bases. J gave up 5 bases and V 0 bases, and 6 bases lay outside the gene matches. Looked up from germline, CDR1 is LNHNV and CDR2 is YYDKDF (reference sequence). CDR3 size: 17 residues. Here the CDR3 reads CATSRDTSGRAGETQYF. The CDR3 bases are TGTGCCACCAGCAGAGATACTAGCGGGAGGGCCGGGGAGACCCAGTACTTC. The complete variable domain, with remaining parts taken from reference TRBV15 and TRBJ2-5, reads DAMVIQNPRYQVTQFGKPVTLSCSQTLNHNVMYWYQQKSSQAPKLLFHYYDKDFNNEADTPDNFQSRRPNTSFCFLDIRSPGLGDTAMYLCATSRDTSGRAGETQYFGPGTRLLVL.

CDR3 loop: CASSPGGLGLLQETQYF. CDR3 in DNA: TGTGCCAGCTCACCCGGAGGATTGGGCCTCCTCCAAGAGACCCAGTACTTC. This chain uses TRBV18 with TRBJ2-5; D may be TRBD2 (5 bases). The CDR3 runs to 17 residues. Germline-derived CDR1 and CDR2 are KGHSH and LQKENI. V lost 3 bases, J lost 1 base, and 18 bases lay in between.

The V gene is TRBV2, the J gene TRBJ1-5, with D unclear. Trimming took off 5 bases at V and 3 bases at J, with 8 bases between the two ends. This CDR3 contains 13 residues. Germline loops: CDR1 SNHLY, CDR2 FYNNEI. For the CDR3, the DNA is TGTGCCAGCAGTCAGGAAATCAATCAGCCCCAGCATTTT. It is translated as CASSQEINQPQHF.

The V gene is TRBV12-5, the J gene TRBJ2-5; 7 nucleotides line up with TRBD2. CDR1 is LGHNT and CDR2 is FRNRAP in the germline V gene. The CDR3 length is 15 residues. Trimming at V came to 6 bases and at J to 3 bases, leaving 10 bases not matched to a gene. DNA of the CDR3: TGTGCTAGTGGGGGGGGGTCTTCGGCGGAAGAGACCCAGTACTTC. This codes for CASGGGSSAEETQYF.

The chain carries TRBV4-2 and TRBJ2-1; D is ambiguous. This CDR3 has 11 amino acids. V dropped 1 base and J dropped 9 bases, with 4 bases sitting between them. From germline, CDR1 is LGHNA and CDR2 YNFKEQ. The CDR3 nucleotides are TGTGCCAGCAGCCAAGGGCCTGAGCAGTTCTTC. Its translation is CASSQGPEQFF.

The V and J genes are TRBV5-1 and TRBJ2-7; 10 bases are a match to TRBD1. J gave up 2 bases and V 1 base, and 6 bases lay outside the gene matches. CDR3 length: 16 residues. Germline assignment: CDR1 SGHRS and CDR2 YFSETQ. The CDR3 here is CASSLRRGQGTYEQYF. In nucleotides, the CDR3 is TGCGCCAGCAGCTTGCGCCGGGGACAGGGGACCTACGAGCAGTACTTC.

The chain links TRBV5-1 to TRBJ2-1; 10 positions agree with TRBD1. Germline CDR1 is SGHRS and CDR2 is YFSETQ. CDR3 length: 14 amino acids. With 5 bases clipped from V and 4 bases from J, the junction kept 3 bases outside the gene matches. This CDR3 reads CASRRQGAYNEQFF. The CDR3 DNA follows: TGCGCCAGCAGACGACAGGGGGCGTACAATGAGCAGTTCTTC.

This clone was seen only a few times. Its ends do not fully match the called genes, so a read error is possible. CDR3 loop: CASSSGQGSYGQYF. CDR3 coding DNA: TGTGCCAGCAGCTCCGGACAGGGCTCCTACGGGCAGTACTTC. The chain combines TRBV5-6 with TRBJ2-7; 8 nucleotides line up with TRBD1. CDR1 and CDR2 (germline): SGHDT, YYEEEE. This CDR3 has 14 amino acids. The full variable domain, completed using reference TRBV5-6 and TRBJ2-7, is DAGVTQSPTHLIKTRGQQVTLRCSPKSGHDTVSWYQQALGQGPQFIFQYYEEEERQRGNFPDRFSGHQFPNYSSELNVNALLLGDSALYLCASSSGQGSYGQYFGPGTRLTVT.

The chain links TRBV19 to TRBJ2-1; TRBD2 matches at 10 bases. The length of the CDR3 is 12 residues. Trimming cost V 6 bases and J 15 bases; bases outside gene matches: 8. Germline V lookup: CDR1 LNHDA, CDR2 SQIVND (reference sequence). The CDR3 nucleotides read TGTGCCAGTAGCCCACCTAGCGGGAGCCTGTTCTTC. Translating it yields CASSPPSGSLFF.

This chain uses TRBV19 with TRBJ1-5; D not certain. Looked up from germline, CDR1 is LNHDA and CDR2 is SQIVND (reference sequence). The CDR3 covers 16 residues. The V gene lost 0 bases and the J gene lost 4 bases, with 13 bases spanning the gap. The CDR3 reads CASSIDLGRSNQPQHF. The CDR3 coding sequence is TGTGCCAGTAGTATAGATCTCGGGAGAAGTAATCAGCCCCAGCATTTT. The full variable domain, its missing parts supplied by reference TRBV19 and TRBJ1-5, is DGGITQSPKYLFRKEGQNVTLSCEQNLNHDAMYWYRQDPGQGLRLIYYSQIVNDFQKGDIAEGYSVSREKKESFPLTVTSAQKNPTAFYLCASSIDLGRSNQPQHFGDGTRLSIL.

The chain carries TRBV18 and TRBJ2-3; 7 bases agree with TRBD1. This CDR3 comprises 17 residues. The V segment lost 0 bases and the J segment 0 bases; nucleotides outside the gene matches: 6. Germline CDR1 is KGHSH and CDR2 is LQKENI. DNA of the CDR3: TGTGCCAGCTCACCACCGAATCCGGGACAGAGCACAGATACGCAGTATTTT. It specifies CASSPPNPGQSTDTQYF.

This clone was observed a single time. V is TRBV7-9 and J is TRBJ2-2; 8 bases align to TRBD1. Germline CDR1 SEHNR, CDR2 FQNEAQ (reference sequence). The CDR3 spans 17 residues. Trimming at V came to 0 bases and at J to 5 bases, leaving 8 bases not matched to a gene. The CDR3 DNA reads as TGTGCCAGCAGCTTAGCAGACCAGGGGGCGCTAACCGGGGAGCTGTTTTTT. It translates to CASSLADQGALTGELFF.

The chain employs TRBV19 and TRBJ1-2, with TRBD1 matching over 7 bases. Germline V gene data show CDR1 as LNHDA and CDR2 as SQIVND (reference sequence). The CDR3 runs 13 residues. Germline trimming cut 5 bases from V and 8 bases from J; bases unmatched to any gene: 8. The CDR3 coding sequence is TGTGCCAGTAGTCGCTTCGACAGGGACGGCTACACCTTC. It specifies CASSRFDRDGYTF.

The rearrangement links TRBV11-2 to TRBJ2-5; 8 bases match TRBD1. V lost 5 bases to trimming and J lost 4 bases; unmatched junction nucleotides: 3. Germline CDR1 SGHAT, CDR2 FQNNGV. The CDR3 consists of 13 residues. The CDR3 protein is CASSAQGAETQYF. CDR3 nucleotides: TGTGCCAGCAGCGCCCAGGGGGCAGAGACCCAGTACTTC. The full variable domain, with the rest looked up from reference TRBV11-2 and TRBJ2-5, is EAGVAQSPRYKIIEKRQSVAFWCNPISGHATLYWYQQILGQGPKLLIQFQNNGVVDDSQLPKDRFSAERLKGVDSTLKIQPAKLEDSAVYLCASSAQGAETQYFGPGTRLLVL.

The chain combines TRBV5-1 with TRBJ2-1; D perhaps matches TRBD1 (7 bases). CDR3 length: 14 amino acids. Trimming took 0 bases from V and 8 from J, leaving 12 bases between them. The V gene's germline CDR1 is SGHRS and CDR2 YFSETQ. The CDR3 spells CASSLAAGGHEQFF. In nucleotides, the CDR3 is TGCGCCAGCAGCTTGGCCGCAGGGGGGCATGAGCAGTTCTTC.